These 25 T cell receptor beta chains originate from one sample sequenced in a study of siplizumab effects on memory and regulatory T cells. The assay was immunoSEQ multiplex PCR, and TCRdb's table has in-frame clones only and misses some. In the table there are 60,000 to 70,000 clones, 80% to 90% of which are singletons. What was sequenced was Tregs sorted from blood. Receptors were obtained from a human donor in good health.

The chain is built from TRBV29-1 and TRBJ2-1, with 7 bases identical to TRBD2. This CDR3 region has 15 residues. J gave up 0 bases and V 4 bases, and 6 bases lay outside the gene matches. Looked up from germline, CDR1 is SQVTM and CDR2 is ANQGSEA. For the CDR3, the DNA is TGCAGCGTTGCGGGAGGCCCGAGCTCCTACAATGAGCAGTTCTTC. This codes for CSVAGGPSSYNEQFF.

V is TRBV28 and J is TRBJ1-1; D remains ambiguous. CDR1 is MDHEN and CDR2 is SYDVKM in the germline V gene. Trimming cost V 2 bases and J 3 bases, with 10 bases left between them. The CDR3 is 14 amino acids. The CDR3 is CASSLPGWDTEAFF. The DNA for the CDR3 is TGTGCCAGCAGTTTACCCGGGTGGGACACTGAAGCTTTCTTT.

The chain recombines TRBV4-1 with TRBJ2-1; no clear D gene. Per germline, CDR1 MGHRA and CDR2 YSYEKL. The CDR3 has 13 residues. V lost 3 bases and J lost 7, with 10 bases in between. CDR3 sequence (DNA): TGCGCCAGCAGCCATGAACACGGAAATGAGCAGTTCTTC. It translates to CASSHEHGNEQFF.

This chain links TRBV5-1 with TRBJ1-2; no firm D call. CDR1 is SGHRS, CDR2 YFSETQ, per germline. This CDR3 is built from 14 residues. V was clipped by 2 bases and J by 2 bases, with 10 bases between them. The CDR3 region has the DNA TGCGCCAGCAGCTTAGGAAGTTCAAACTATGGCTACACCTTC. It yields the protein CASSLGSSNYGYTF.

The gene calls are TRBV30 and TRBJ1-3, with D unresolved. The length of the CDR3 is 14 residues. The germline V gene has CDR1 GTSNPN and CDR2 SVGIG (reference sequence). The V end was cut by 2 bases, the J end by 2 bases, with 10 bases between. CDR3: CAWSLVGAGNTIYF. CDR3 DNA sequence: TGTGCCTGGAGTCTTGTGGGTGCTGGAAACACCATATATTTT.

The chain recombines TRBV7-2 with TRBJ2-1; D is uncertain. The germline CDR1 and CDR2 sequences are SGHTA and FQGNSA. This CDR3 is 15 amino acids long. The V and J ends lost 2 bases and 0 bases respectively, with 8 bases between them. CDR3 protein: CASSLSGDSYNEQFF. CDR3 in DNA: TGTGCCAGCAGCTTAAGTGGGGACTCCTACAATGAGCAGTTCTTC. Supplemented by reference TRBV7-2 and TRBJ2-1, the full variable domain reads GAGVSQSPSNKVTEKGKDVELRCDPISGHTALYWYRQSLGQGLEFLIYFQGNSAPDKSGLPSDRFSAERTGGSVSTLTIQRTQQEDSAVYLCASSLSGDSYNEQFFGPGTRLTVL.

The V and J genes are TRBV6-1 and TRBJ1-5; perhaps TRBD1 as D (5 bases). Germline V gene sequence: CDR1 MNHNS, CDR2 SASEGT. The CDR3 runs to 14 residues. The V end lost 3 bases, the J end lost 1 base, and 7 bases lay between the germline ends. The CDR3 spells CASSDRDSNQPQHF. CDR3 DNA sequence: TGTGCCAGCAGTGACCGGGACAGCAATCAGCCCCAGCATTTT.

The chain employs TRBV11-2 and TRBJ2-3; D gene unclear. V was clipped by 0 bases and J by 1 base, with 11 bases between them. In germline, CDR1 is SGHAT, CDR2 FQNNGV. The CDR3 covers 16 residues. The CDR3 spells CASSLDQARGTDTQYF. CDR3 coding DNA: TGTGCCAGCAGCTTAGATCAAGCAAGGGGCACAGATACGCAGTATTTT.

The chain combines TRBV7-9 with TRBJ2-5, with D hard to call. Germline V gene sequence: CDR1 SEHNR, CDR2 FQNEAQ (reference sequence). V shed 7 bases and J shed 5 bases, with 14 bases lying between them. This CDR3 has 13 amino acids. The CDR3 DNA sequence: TGTGCCAGCACCCCGGCCTGGGCGGAGACCCAGTACTTC. Its protein is CASTPAWAETQYF.

This clone came up once. The rearrangement links TRBV18 to TRBJ1-1; 11 bases fit TRBD1. Trimming removed 3 bases from V and 5 bases from J; junction bases left unmatched: 2. The CDR3 covers 14 residues. Germline V gene sequence: CDR1 KGHSH, CDR2 LQKENI. The CDR3 region is CASSPGQGGTEAFF. CDR3 sequence (DNA): TGTGCCAGCTCACCGGGACAGGGGGGTACTGAAGCTTTCTTT.

This clone has a handful of counts. This sequence joins TRBV7-3 and TRBJ2-7, with D tentatively TRBD1 or TRBD2 (5 bases each). Germline-derived CDR1 and CDR2 are SGHTA and FQGTGA. The CDR3 has 14 residues. V dropped 2 bases and J dropped 2 bases, with 10 bases sitting between them. CDR3 bases: TGTGCCAGCAGCTTATCAGGGAGCCCCTACGAGCAGTACTTC. Its protein is CASSLSGSPYEQYF.

The chain couples TRBV10-3 to TRBJ2-3; D not resolved. V lost 3 bases to trimming and J lost 5 bases, with 3 bases between them. The CDR3 runs to 11 residues. The germline gives CDR1 ENHRY, CDR2 SYGVKD. The CDR3 spells CAISDGDTQYF. The CDR3 nucleotides read TGTGCCATCAGTGATGGAGATACGCAGTATTTT.

V is TRBV19 and J is TRBJ2-1, with a tentative D call TRBD2 (5 bases). Germline assignment: CDR1 LNHDA and CDR2 SQIVND (reference sequence). This CDR3 has 15 amino acids. The ends were cut back, 1 base at V and 0 bases at J, with 7 bases in the middle. CDR3 nucleotides: TGTGCCAGTAGTATAGGCGGGTACTCCTACAATGAGCAGTTCTTC. This encodes CASSIGGYSYNEQFF.

V is TRBV10-3 and J is TRBJ2-5; tentative D call: TRBD2 (5 bases). Germline CDR1 ENHRY, CDR2 SYGVKD. Trimming removed 8 bases from V and 4 bases from J, with 20 bases in between. The CDR3 totals 15 residues. The CDR3 nucleotides read TGTGCCATCTCTGGACTTCCTGGGTGGTCAGAGACCCAGTACTTC. Its translation is CAISGLPGWSETQYF.

This chain connects TRBV4-2 to TRBJ2-7; 10 bases line up with TRBD1. The length of the CDR3 is 15 residues. Losses at the gene ends were 1 base for V and 5 bases for J; bases not matched to a gene: 5. Germline values: CDR1 LGHNA, CDR2 YNFKEQ. Here the CDR3 DNA reads TGTGCCAGCAGCCAAGCGGGACAGGGGACAAACGAGCAGTACTTC. Amino acid sequence: CASSQAGQGTNEQYF.

This rearrangement joins TRBV11-2 to TRBJ1-4; D call uncertain. The CDR3 extends over 15 amino acids. Germline V gives CDR1 SGHAT, CDR2 FQNNGV. Trimming took 0 bases from V and 1 from J, leaving 6 bases between them. CDR3 bases: TGTGCCAGCAGCTTAGACCGGGGAACTAATGAAAAACTGTTTTTT. Protein sequence: CASSLDRGTNEKLFF.

J is TRBJ2-7 and V is TRBV6-1; D possibly matches TRBD1 or TRBD2 (6 bases each). The CDR3 covers 14 residues. Trimming took 8 bases from V and 2 from J, leaving 16 bases between them. Germline V gene lookup returns CDR1 MNHNS and CDR2 SASEGT. Written as DNA, the CDR3 is TGTGCCAGCTATGCCTGGGGGGCTGCCTACGAGCAGTACTTC. Protein: CASYAWGAAYEQYF.

This chain connects TRBV18 to TRBJ2-7; maybe TRBD2 (6 bases). The CDR3 runs to 15 residues. The germline CDR1 and CDR2 sequences are KGHSH and LQKENI. Trimming removed 4 bases from V and 5 bases from J, with 18 bases in between. The CDR3, as DNA: TGTGCCAGCTCACTCCTTAAGTCTTCGGGAGACGAGCAGTACTTC. Protein: CASSLLKSSGDEQYF.

The sample holds one count of this clone. The rearrangement joins TRBV5-4 to TRBJ2-7; TRBD1 or TRBD2 may be the D gene (6 bases each). The CDR3 contains 14 residues. The V end lost 4 bases, the J end lost 3 bases, and 14 bases lay between the germline ends. Germline values: CDR1 SGHNT, CDR2 YYREEE (reference sequence). The CDR3 is CASSNGGRIYEQYF. CDR3 coding DNA: TGTGCCAGCAGCAACGGGGGCAGGATCTACGAGCAGTACTTC. Drawing the rest from reference TRBV5-4 and TRBJ2-7, the complete variable domain is ETGVTQSPTHLIKTRGQQVTLRCSSQSGHNTVSWYQQALGQGPQFIFQYYREEENGRGNFPPRFSGLQFPNYSSELNVNALELDDSALYLCASSNGGRIYEQYFGPGTRLTVT.

V gene TRBV5-1 combines with J gene TRBJ2-3, with 7 bases that match TRBD1. V was pared by 4 bases and J by 2 bases, with 10 bases of the junction left unmatched. Germline CDR1 SGHRS, CDR2 YFSETQ. The CDR3 spans 16 residues. CDR3 coding DNA: TGCGCCAGCAGCCACACCGGGACAGCTATCACAGATACGCAGTATTTT. This gives the protein CASSHTGTAITDTQYF.

The V and J genes are TRBV2 and TRBJ2-2, with D possibly matching TRBD2 (6 bases). Between the trimmed V and J ends, which lost 5 bases and 3 bases, there was a span of 10 bases. The germline CDR1 and CDR2 sequences are SNHLY and FYNNEI. This CDR3 has 14 amino acids. In DNA form, the CDR3 reads TGTGCCAGCAGTCCCGGGGGATACACCGGGGAGCTGTTTTTT. As protein: CASSPGGYTGELFF.

The chain carries TRBV5-1 and TRBJ2-3; D is ambiguous. V was cut by 5 bases and J by 1 base, with 8 bases left in between. Per the germline V gene, CDR1 is SGHRS and CDR2 is YFSETQ. This CDR3 comprises 13 residues. The DNA for the CDR3 is TGCGCCAGCAGATTGCACCGCACAGATACGCAGTATTTT. It specifies CASRLHRTDTQYF.

This clone was seen only a few times. V and J are TRBV9 and TRBJ2-3; 15 bases are shared with TRBD2. From germline, CDR1 is SGDLS and CDR2 YYNGEE. The ends lost 4 bases at V and 5 bases at J; junction bases unmatched: 14. This CDR3 has 19 residues. Here the CDR3 reads CASSRWRTSGRAQGDTQYF. The CDR3 DNA follows: TGTGCCAGCAGCCGATGGAGGACTAGCGGGAGGGCTCAGGGAGATACGCAGTATTTT.

The rearrangement joins TRBV30 to TRBJ1-5; D uncertain. This CDR3 contains 15 residues. Trimming left V 0 bases short and J 0 bases short, with 9 bases between. Germline V CDR1 and CDR2: GTSNPN, SVGIG (reference sequence). The CDR3 DNA reads as TGTGCCTGGAGTGTAACGGGGATTAGCAATCAGCCCCAGCATTTT. Translation: CAWSVTGISNQPQHF.

The chain links TRBV4-1 to TRBJ2-1; no clear D. This CDR3 contains 14 residues. V lost 2 bases, J lost 3 bases, and 8 bases lay in between. Per the germline V gene, CDR1 is MGHRA and CDR2 is YSYEKL. CDR3 sequence (DNA): TGCGCCAGCAGCCAAAGCTCGGTCTACAATGAGCAGTTCTTC. Encoded protein: CASSQSSVYNEQFF.